The 30 T cell receptor beta chains in this list originate from one sample, sequenced in a study of T-cell reconstitution after alpha-beta-depleted transplantation in children. This sample's TCRbeta library carried unique molecular identifier barcodes. TCRdb reprocessed the PCR reads with MiXCR, giving one entry per CDR3 protein. The data contain about 400,000 distinct CDR3 sequences, approximately 20% of them singletons. The sequences come from PBMCs from the stem cell graft donor, collected from the stem cell graft. The receptors here all came from a human donor who donated a stem cell graft to a child with acute myeloid leukemia.

As to this clonotype: A much larger clone is a single base away; this may be a read error. This chain uses TRBV29-1 with TRBJ2-3, with 8 bases fitting TRBD2. Germline CDR1 reads SQVTM; CDR2 reads ANQGSEA. The V and J ends lost 0 bases and 3 bases, in that order; junction bases with no gene match: 11. CDR3 length: 17 residues. For the CDR3, the DNA is TGCAGCGTTGAAGATCGGTTTGCGGGGACTAGGACAGATACGCAGTATTTT. Encoded protein: CSVEDRFAGTRTDTQYF.

This clonotype was picked up a small number of times. The V and J genes are TRBV7-2 and TRBJ2-7, with 11 nucleotides matching TRBD2. The trim removed 5 bases at V and 2 bases at J, leaving 5 bases unmatched. The CDR3 sequence is 15 residues long. The germline V gene has CDR1 SGHTA and CDR2 FQGNSA. As DNA, the CDR3 is TGTGCCAGCAGCCGGGGACTAGCGGCAACCTACGAGCAGTACTTC. It is translated as CASSRGLAATYEQYF.

The chain couples TRBV12-3 or TRBV12-4 to TRBJ2-5; D not resolved. V lost 2 bases, J lost 1 base, and 11 bases lay in between. CDR3 length equals 15 residues. CDR3 coding DNA: TGTGCCAGCAGTTTATTTGCAGTGACCCAAGAGACCCAGTACTTC. It yields the protein CASSLFAVTQETQYF.

The gene calls are TRBV12-3 or TRBV12-4 and TRBJ1-5; 7 bases match TRBD1. This CDR3 has 16 residues. The trim removed 4 bases at V and 4 bases at J, leaving 10 bases unmatched. The CDR3 DNA follows: TGTGCCAGCAGTTACAGGGGAATCAGCTCTAATCAGCCCCAGCATTTT. This gives the protein CASSYRGISSNQPQHF.

This clonotype was seen a few times. V and J are TRBV9 and TRBJ2-1; no clear D. The V end was cut by 5 bases, the J end by 0 bases, with 9 bases between. Germline V gene lookup returns CDR1 SGDLS and CDR2 YYNGEE. This CDR3 has 14 residues. The CDR3 region has the DNA TGTGCCAGCAGTGGGTCCTCCTCCTACAATGAGCAGTTCTTC. Amino acids: CASSGSSSYNEQFF.

The sample holds a few counts of this clonotype. One junction end disagrees with the germline gene, perhaps due to a read error. V gene TRBV28 combines with J gene TRBJ2-6, with D uncertain. Germline CDR1 reads MDHEN; CDR2 reads SYDVKM. The CDR3 has 16 residues. CDR3 sequence (DNA): TGTGCCAGCAGTTTGTCGCAAAGCTCTGGTGCCAACGTCCTGACTTTC. Encoded protein: CASSLSQSSGANVLTF.

This sequence joins TRBV20-1 and TRBJ2-2; D ambiguous. This CDR3 spans 15 amino acids. In germline, CDR1 is DFQATT, CDR2 SNEGSKA (reference sequence). Trimming shortened V by 1 base and J by 3 bases, and 12 bases separated the two germline ends. CDR3 bases: TGCAGTGCTAGAGTTTTTCCAGAGCACACCGGGGAGCTGTTTTTT. Residues: CSARVFPEHTGELFF.

The V gene is TRBV3-1, the J gene TRBJ2-3, with D maybe TRBD1 (6 bases). Germline V gene lookup returns CDR1 LGHDT and CDR2 YNNKEL (reference sequence). The V end lost 1 base, the J end lost 4 bases, and 21 bases lay between the germline ends. The CDR3 covers 18 residues. As DNA, the CDR3 is TGTGCCAGCAGCCAAGGACCGGGACACCCCCTAGCCCCAGATACGCAGTATTTT. Translated: CASSQGPGHPLAPDTQYF.

The sample holds many counts of this clonotype. This chain uses TRBV13 with TRBJ2-7; TRBD2 agrees at 10 bases. Per germline, CDR1 PRHDT and CDR2 FYEKMQ (reference sequence). V shed 4 bases and J 2 bases; nucleotides not matched to a gene: 8. CDR3 length: 16 residues. The CDR3 here is CASSSSSGSLTYEQYF. In DNA form, the CDR3 reads TGTGCCAGCAGCTCTTCTAGCGGGAGTTTGACCTACGAGCAGTACTTC.

The rearrangement joins TRBV11-2 to TRBJ2-3, with D tentatively TRBD1 (6 bases). The V and J ends lost 0 bases and 1 base respectively, with 8 bases between them. This CDR3 has 15 amino acids. Germline values: CDR1 SGHAT, CDR2 FQNNGV. The CDR3 spells CASSLEWTGTDTQYF. In nucleotides, the CDR3 is TGTGCCAGCAGCTTAGAGTGGACAGGCACAGATACGCAGTATTTT.

The J gene is TRBJ2-7, the V gene TRBV12-3 or TRBV12-4, with 9 nucleotides matching TRBD2. Losses at the gene ends were 1 base for V and 6 bases for J; bases not matched to a gene: 7. The CDR3 consists of 15 residues. The CDR3 sequence is CASSLVAGGPLEQYF. The CDR3 DNA reads TGTGCCAGCAGTTTAGTGGCGGGAGGGCCGCTCGAGCAGTACTTC.

This chain connects TRBV12-3 or TRBV12-4 to TRBJ2-7, with TRBD1 matching over 11 bases. V shed 8 bases and J 4 bases; nucleotides not matched to a gene: 4. The CDR3 loop spans 13 amino acids. The CDR3 DNA is TGTGCCAGCCGGACAGGGGGCGATTACGAGCAGTACTTC. Translated, it gives CASRTGGDYEQYF.

V usage is TRBV7-3 and J usage is TRBJ2-2, with 9 positions matching TRBD2. The CDR3 extends over 17 amino acids. Trimming removed 4 bases from V and 5 bases from J; junction bases left unmatched: 11. Germline V gene sequence: CDR1 SGHTA, CDR2 FQGTGA. CDR3 DNA sequence: TGTGCCAGCAGCTCCGACGGCGGGAGGGTGAGGACCGGGGAGCTGTTTTTT. Amino acids: CASSSDGGRVRTGELFF.

There are many counts of this clonotype. The chain recombines TRBV29-1 with TRBJ2-7, with unresolved D. Germline V gives CDR1 SQVTM, CDR2 ANQGSEA. Trimming removed 1 base at V and 4 bases at J, with 5 bases between. This CDR3 has 11 amino acids. This CDR3 is CSVEGNYEQYF. CDR3 in DNA: TGCAGCGTTGAAGGCAATTACGAGCAGTACTTC.

The genes are TRBV20-1 and TRBJ1-2; no reliable D call. The ends were cut back, 6 bases at V and 8 bases at J, with 19 bases in the middle. Germline V gene data show CDR1 as DFQATT and CDR2 as SNEGSKA (reference sequence). This CDR3 is built from 13 residues. The CDR3, as DNA: TGCAGTGCCCCACGCGGGGTGGGTGCGGGCTACACCTTC. Translated: CSAPRGVGAGYTF.

The rearrangement uses TRBV7-7 and TRBJ2-2, with 8 bases lining up with TRBD1. Per germline, CDR1 SSHAT and CDR2 FNYEAQ (reference sequence). The ends lost 5 bases at V and 5 bases at J; junction bases unmatched: 1. CDR3 length equals 13 residues. The CDR3 sequence is CASSRQGTGELFF. CDR3 nucleotides: TGTGCCAGCAGCCGACAGGGGACCGGGGAGCTGTTTTTT.

At least ten counts were recorded for this clonotype. The chain links TRBV20-1 to TRBJ2-3; 9 bases agree with TRBD2. The CDR3 sequence is 13 residues long. Germline values: CDR1 DFQATT, CDR2 SNEGSKA (reference sequence). Here the CDR3 reads CSDGTSSTDTQYF. The CDR3 nucleotides read TGCAGCGACGGGACTAGCAGCACAGATACGCAGTATTTT.

The V gene is TRBV20-1, the J gene TRBJ2-2, with D perhaps TRBD2 (6 bases). V lost 1 base and J 3 bases, leaving 12 bases between the germline ends. Germline V gene sequence: CDR1 DFQATT, CDR2 SNEGSKA (reference sequence). The CDR3 totals 15 residues. In nucleotides, the CDR3 is TGCAGTGCTAGAGTCGGGAGTGTTGACACCGGGGAGCTGTTTTTT. It is translated as CSARVGSVDTGELFF.

This clonotype came up many times. V gene TRBV29-1 combines with J gene TRBJ2-1; a possible D gene is TRBD2 (5 bases). V lost 6 bases, J lost 0 bases, and 12 bases lay in between. The germline gives CDR1 SQVTM, CDR2 ANQGSEA. The CDR3 runs 14 residues. CDR3 DNA sequence: TGCAGCGTGGTTCTGGGGAGCTCCTACAATGAGCAGTTCTTC. Amino acids: CSVVLGSSYNEQFF.

This clonotype appeared many times. The rearrangement uses TRBV21-1 and TRBJ2-3; TRBD2, the D gene given by the table, was not confirmed from the DNA. TRBV21-1 is classified as a pseudogene. The CDR3 has 18 amino acids. The CDR3 reads CASSNPTWTSGRTDTQYF. DNA of the CDR3: TGTGCCAGCAGCAACCCCACCTGGACTAGCGGGAGAACAGATACGCAGTATTTT.

This chain connects TRBV10-3 to TRBJ2-7; 9 nucleotides match TRBD1. Germline V gene data show CDR1 as ENHRY and CDR2 as SYGVKD. The CDR3 has 14 amino acids. The ends lost 6 bases at V and 2 bases at J; junction bases unmatched: 5. CDR3 in DNA: TGTGCCATCAGGACAACAGGGGGCACCTACGAGCAGTACTTC. Its translation is CAIRTTGGTYEQYF.

Only a few counts were recorded for this clonotype. The rearrangement links TRBV20-1 to TRBJ2-1; D is unclear. With 7 bases removed from V and 4 bases from J, the gap between germline ends came to 20 bases. CDR1 and CDR2 from the germline V gene are DFQATT and SNEGSKA (reference sequence). The CDR3 contains 15 residues. CDR3 region: CSVSELASPYNEQFF. The CDR3 DNA follows: TGCAGTGTCTCCGAGCTGGCTTCTCCGTACAATGAGCAGTTCTTC.

This rearrangement joins TRBV6-1 to TRBJ2-6; TRBD1 is a possible D gene (6 bases). Trimming took 6 bases from V and 0 from J, leaving 12 bases between them. The CDR3 runs 16 residues. CDR1 MNHNS and CDR2 SASEGT come from the germline V gene. In nucleotides, the CDR3 is TGTGCCAGCAGACCAGGGGACCCCTCTGGGGCCAACGTCCTGACTTTC. Translating gives CASRPGDPSGANVLTF.

V is TRBV20-1 and J is TRBJ2-7; possible D gene TRBD2, 5 bases. This CDR3 is 13 amino acids long. The V and J ends lost 2 bases and 6 bases respectively, with 14 bases between them. CDR1 and CDR2 (germline): DFQATT, SNEGSKA (reference sequence). The CDR3 DNA is TGCAGTGCTAGACCTACTAGTATTCGCGAGCAGTACTTC. This translates into CSARPTSIREQYF.

In this sample, this clonotype turned up a few times. The genes are TRBV20-1 and TRBJ1-5; no clear D. Germline V gene sequence: CDR1 DFQATT, CDR2 SNEGSKA (reference sequence). V lost 3 bases, J lost 0 bases, and 9 bases lay in between. The CDR3 is made up of 14 amino acids. The CDR3 coding sequence is TGCAGTGCTAGTTTCGGGAATAGCAATCAGCCCCAGCATTTT. This encodes CSASFGNSNQPQHF.

This chain joins TRBV28 and TRBJ2-7; weak D call: TRBD2 (5 bases). Looked up from germline, CDR1 is MDHEN and CDR2 is SYDVKM. There are 15 residues in the CDR3. V lost 5 bases, J lost 0 bases, and 14 bases lay in between. CDR3 protein: CASSHPGSSSYEQYF. The CDR3 DNA is TGTGCCAGCAGTCACCCGGGGTCGAGCTCCTACGAGCAGTACTTC.

The chain uses TRBV6-9 and TRBJ2-2; D is perhaps TRBD2 (6 bases). This CDR3 spans 16 amino acids. The V and J ends lost 6 bases and 6 bases respectively, with 20 bases between them. Germline V lookup: CDR1 MNHGY, CDR2 SVAAGI. The CDR3 DNA reads TGTGCCAGCAGACATCGACCGGGGGTCCGAGCCGGGGAGCTGTTTTTT. It is translated as CASRHRPGVRAGELFF.

Comment on this clonotype: This may be a read error: a much more frequent sequence differs by one nucleotide. V gene TRBV12-3 or TRBV12-4 combines with J gene TRBJ2-1; D unresolved. This CDR3 comprises 14 residues. Here the CDR3 reads CASSLQHGYNEQIF. The CDR3 bases are TGTGCCAGCAGTTTACAACACGGTTACAATGAGCAGATCTTC.

The V call is TRBV7-6, the J call TRBJ2-7, with D possibly being TRBD1 (5 bases). CDR1 is SGHVS and CDR2 is FNYEAQ in the germline V gene. CDR3 size: 15 residues. V was pared by 5 bases and J by 0 bases, with 14 bases between. The CDR3 region has the DNA TGTGCCAGCAGCCCCAGGGCCCTTAGCTCCTACGAGCAGTACTTC. Protein sequence: CASSPRALSSYEQYF.

The chain couples TRBV12-3 or TRBV12-4 to TRBJ1-1; D perhaps matches TRBD1 (5 bases). V was clipped by 6 bases and J by 1 base, with 9 bases between them. CDR3 size: 13 residues. The CDR3 DNA reads TGTGCCAGCAGCGACAGCGGGAACACTGAAGCTTTCTTT. Amino acid sequence: CASSDSGNTEAFF.